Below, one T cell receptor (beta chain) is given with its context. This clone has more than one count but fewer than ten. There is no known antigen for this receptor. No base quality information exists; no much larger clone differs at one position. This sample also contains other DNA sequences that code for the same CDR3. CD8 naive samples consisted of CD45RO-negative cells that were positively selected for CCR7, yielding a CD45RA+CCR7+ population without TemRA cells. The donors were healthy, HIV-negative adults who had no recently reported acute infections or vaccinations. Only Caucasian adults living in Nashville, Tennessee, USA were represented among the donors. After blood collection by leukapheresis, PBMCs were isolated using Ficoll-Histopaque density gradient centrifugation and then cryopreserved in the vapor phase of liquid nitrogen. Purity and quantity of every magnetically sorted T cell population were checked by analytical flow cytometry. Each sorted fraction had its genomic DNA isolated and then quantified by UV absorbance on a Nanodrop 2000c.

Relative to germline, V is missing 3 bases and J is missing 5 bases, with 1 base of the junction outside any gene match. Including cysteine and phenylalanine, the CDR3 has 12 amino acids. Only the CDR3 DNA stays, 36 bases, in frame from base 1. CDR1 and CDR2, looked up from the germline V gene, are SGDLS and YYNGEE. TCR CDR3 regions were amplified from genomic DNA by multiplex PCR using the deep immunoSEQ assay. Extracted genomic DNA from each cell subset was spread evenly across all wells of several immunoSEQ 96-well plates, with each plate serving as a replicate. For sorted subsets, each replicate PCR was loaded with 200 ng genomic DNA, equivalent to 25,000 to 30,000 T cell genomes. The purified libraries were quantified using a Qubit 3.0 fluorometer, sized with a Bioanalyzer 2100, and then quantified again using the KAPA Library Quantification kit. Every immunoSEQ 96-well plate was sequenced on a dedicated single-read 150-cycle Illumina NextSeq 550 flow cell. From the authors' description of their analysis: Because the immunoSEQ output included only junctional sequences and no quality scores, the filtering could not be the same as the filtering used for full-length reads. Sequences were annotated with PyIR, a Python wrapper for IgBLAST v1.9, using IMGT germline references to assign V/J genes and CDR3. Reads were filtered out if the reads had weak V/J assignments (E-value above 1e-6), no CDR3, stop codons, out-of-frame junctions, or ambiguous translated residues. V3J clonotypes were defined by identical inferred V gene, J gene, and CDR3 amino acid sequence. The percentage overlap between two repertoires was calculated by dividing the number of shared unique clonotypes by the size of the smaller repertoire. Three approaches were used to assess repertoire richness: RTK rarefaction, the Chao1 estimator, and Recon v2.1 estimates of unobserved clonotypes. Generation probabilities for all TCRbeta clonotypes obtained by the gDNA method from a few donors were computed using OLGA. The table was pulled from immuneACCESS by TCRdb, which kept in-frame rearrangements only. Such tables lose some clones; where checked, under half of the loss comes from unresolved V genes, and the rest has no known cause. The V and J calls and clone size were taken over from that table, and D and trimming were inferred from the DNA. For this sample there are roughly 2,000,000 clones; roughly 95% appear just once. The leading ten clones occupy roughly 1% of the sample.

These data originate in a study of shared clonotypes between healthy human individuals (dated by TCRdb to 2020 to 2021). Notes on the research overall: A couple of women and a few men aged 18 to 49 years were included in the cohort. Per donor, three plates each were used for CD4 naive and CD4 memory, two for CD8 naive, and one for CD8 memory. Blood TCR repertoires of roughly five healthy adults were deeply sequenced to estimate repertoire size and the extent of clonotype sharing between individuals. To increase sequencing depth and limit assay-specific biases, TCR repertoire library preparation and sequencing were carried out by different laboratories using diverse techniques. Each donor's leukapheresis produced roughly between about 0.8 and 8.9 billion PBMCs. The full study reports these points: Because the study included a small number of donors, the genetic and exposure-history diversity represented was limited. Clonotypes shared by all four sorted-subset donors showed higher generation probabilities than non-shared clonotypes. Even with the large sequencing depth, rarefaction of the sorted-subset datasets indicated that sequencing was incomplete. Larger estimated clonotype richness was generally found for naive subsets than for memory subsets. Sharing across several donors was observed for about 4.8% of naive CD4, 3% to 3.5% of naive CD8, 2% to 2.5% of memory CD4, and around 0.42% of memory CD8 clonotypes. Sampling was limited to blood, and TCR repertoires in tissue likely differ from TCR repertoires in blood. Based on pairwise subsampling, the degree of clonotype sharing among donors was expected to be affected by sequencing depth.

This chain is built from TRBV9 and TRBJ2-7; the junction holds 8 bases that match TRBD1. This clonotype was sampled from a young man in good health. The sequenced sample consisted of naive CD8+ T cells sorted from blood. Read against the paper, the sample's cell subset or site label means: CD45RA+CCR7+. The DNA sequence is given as TGTGCCAGCAGCGGACAGGGGAACGAGCAGTACTTC. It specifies CASSGQGNEQYF.